A selection of T cell receptor beta chains follows, all from one sample in a study of OX40 agonist ivuxolimab in advanced cancers. Data came from immunoSEQ multiplex PCR; TCRdb stores just in-frame clones and leaves some out. The sample lists 35,000 to 50,000 clones, 86% seen once, with approximately 13% in the top ten. This specimen consisted of CD4+ or CD8+ T cells sorted from blood, obtained in a trial of the OX40 agonist ivuxolimab. These receptors were obtained from an adult with an advanced solid tumor such as melanoma, head and neck, liver or kidney cancer. Each CDR3 is given with its conserved first and last residue. The D gene is left open where the match is weak. Not every row has a clone size; where given, it reads once, few, many or a size class.

d_call	clone_size	v_call	j_call	cdr3_aa	cdr3_nt
-	-	TRBV6-5	TRBJ2-7	CASSYSTGIEYF	TGTGCCAGCAGTTACTCTACCGGTATAGAGTACTTC
TRBD1	-	TRBV10-3	TRBJ1-2	CAIMRDREAANYGYTF	TGTGCCATCATGAGGGACAGGGAAGCGGCTAACTATGGCTACACCTTC
-	few	TRBV7-3	TRBJ1-2	CASSPQGLSNYGYTF	TGTGCCAGCAGCCCACAGGGTCTTTCGAACTATGGCTACACCTTC
-	-	TRBV7-9	TRBJ2-5	CASSLRPGETQYF	TGTGCCAGCAGCTTGAGACCCGGGGAGACCCAGTACTTC
TRBD1	-	TRBV5-4	TRBJ1-1	CASSQGGLPNTEAFF	TGTGCCAGCAGCCAAGGGGGCCTACCGAACACTGAAGCTTTCTTT
-	once	TRBV6-5	TRBJ1-4	CASSPLGGDEKLFF	TGTGCCAGCAGTCCCTTGGGGGGGGATGAAAAACTGTTTTTT
-	-	TRBV7-6	TRBJ1-3	CASSLSGFGTIYF	TGTGCCAGCAGCTTATCAGGGTTTGGCACCATATATTTT
TRBD1	few	TRBV4-1	TRBJ1-1	CASSTGTGSEAFF	TGCGCCAGCAGCACCGGGACAGGGTCTGAAGCTTTCTTT
-	once	TRBV11-2	TRBJ1-1	CASSLVREAFF	TGTGCCAGCAGCTTAGTCAGGGAAGCTTTCTTT
-	-	TRBV4-1	TRBJ1-4	CASSRSVEKLFF	TGCGCCAGCAGTCGATCGGTTGAAAAACTGTTTTTT
-	-	TRBV4-3	TRBJ1-3	CASSQDREGSGNTIYF	TGCGCCAGCAGCCAAGATAGGGAGGGCTCTGGAAACACCATATATTTT
TRBD2	-	TRBV27	TRBJ2-5	CASSPPTSGGAGETQYF	TGTGCCAGCAGTCCACCGACTAGCGGGGGGGCCGGAGAGACCCAGTACTTC
-	-	TRBV10-3	TRBJ2-2	CACLTPVDGELFF	TGTGCCTGCCTTACCCCCGTCGACGGGGAGCTGTTTTTT
-	-	TRBV5-6	TRBJ1-2	CASSTPDWGEWTGYTF	TGTGCCAGCAGCACACCCGACTGGGGGGAATGGACTGGCTACACCTTC